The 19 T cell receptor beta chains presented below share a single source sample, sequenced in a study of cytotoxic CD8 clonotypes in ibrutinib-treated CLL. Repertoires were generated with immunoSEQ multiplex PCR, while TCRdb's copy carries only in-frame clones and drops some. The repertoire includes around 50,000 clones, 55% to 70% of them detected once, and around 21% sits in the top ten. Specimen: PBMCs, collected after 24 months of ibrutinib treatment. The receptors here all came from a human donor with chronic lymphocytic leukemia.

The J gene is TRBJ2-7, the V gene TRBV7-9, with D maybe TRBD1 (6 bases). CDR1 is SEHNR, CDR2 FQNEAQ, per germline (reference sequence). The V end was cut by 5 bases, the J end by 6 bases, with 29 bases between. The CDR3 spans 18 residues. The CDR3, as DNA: TGTGCCAGCAGCCGTACGGCGCAGGGGAGAGCCCAGAGGGTCGAGCAGTACTTC. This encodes CASSRTAQGRAQRVEQYF.

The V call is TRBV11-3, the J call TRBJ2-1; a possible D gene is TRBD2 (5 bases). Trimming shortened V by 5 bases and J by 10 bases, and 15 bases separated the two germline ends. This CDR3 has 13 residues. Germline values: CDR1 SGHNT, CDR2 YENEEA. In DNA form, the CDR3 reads TGTGCCAGCAGCCCCTTTCGGACTGAGGAGCAGTTCTTC. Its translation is CASSPFRTEEQFF.

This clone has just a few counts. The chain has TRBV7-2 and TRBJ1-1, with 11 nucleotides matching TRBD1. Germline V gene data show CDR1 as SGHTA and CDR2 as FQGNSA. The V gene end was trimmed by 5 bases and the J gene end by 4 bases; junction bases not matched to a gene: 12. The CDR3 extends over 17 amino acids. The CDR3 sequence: CASSIHGQGAWVTEAFF. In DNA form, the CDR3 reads TGTGCCAGCAGCATACACGGACAGGGGGCCTGGGTCACTGAAGCTTTCTTT.

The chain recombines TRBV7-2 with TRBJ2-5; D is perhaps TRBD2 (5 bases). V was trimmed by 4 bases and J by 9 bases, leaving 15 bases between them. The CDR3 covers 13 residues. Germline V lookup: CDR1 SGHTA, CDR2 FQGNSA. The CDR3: CASSSPGLVPQYF. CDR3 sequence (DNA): TGTGCCAGCAGCTCGCCTGGACTCGTTCCCCAGTACTTC. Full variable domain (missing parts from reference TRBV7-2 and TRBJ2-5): GAGVSQSPSNKVTEKGKDVELRCDPISGHTALYWYRQSLGQGLEFLIYFQGNSAPDKSGLPSDRFSAERTGGSVSTLTIQRTQQEDSAVYLCASSSPGLVPQYFGPGTRLLVL.

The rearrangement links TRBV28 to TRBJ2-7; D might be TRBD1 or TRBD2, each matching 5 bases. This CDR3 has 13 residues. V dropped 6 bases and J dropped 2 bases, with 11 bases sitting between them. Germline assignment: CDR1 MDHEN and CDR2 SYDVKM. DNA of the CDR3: TGTGCCAGCAGGTGGGACGGCGCCTACGAGCAGTACTTC. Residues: CASRWDGAYEQYF.

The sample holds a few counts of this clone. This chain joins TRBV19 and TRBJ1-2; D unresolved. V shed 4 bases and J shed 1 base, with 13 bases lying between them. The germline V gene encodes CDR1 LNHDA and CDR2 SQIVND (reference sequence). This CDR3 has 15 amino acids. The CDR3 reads CASSRRRTHNYGYTF. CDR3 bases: TGTGCCAGTAGTAGGCGGCGCACTCATAACTATGGCTACACCTTC.

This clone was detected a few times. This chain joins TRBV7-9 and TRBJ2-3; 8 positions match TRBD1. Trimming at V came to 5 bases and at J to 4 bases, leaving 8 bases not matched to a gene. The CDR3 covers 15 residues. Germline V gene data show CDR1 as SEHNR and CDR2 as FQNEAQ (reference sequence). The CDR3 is CASSGWAGGADTQYF. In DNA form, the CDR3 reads TGTGCCAGCAGCGGGTGGGCAGGGGGCGCAGATACGCAGTATTTT.

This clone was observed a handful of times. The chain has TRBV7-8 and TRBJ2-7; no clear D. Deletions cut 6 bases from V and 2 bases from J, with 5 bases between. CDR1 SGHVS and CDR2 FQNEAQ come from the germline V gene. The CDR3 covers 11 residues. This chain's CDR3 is CASRQAYEQYF. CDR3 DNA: TGTGCCAGCAGACAAGCCTACGAGCAGTACTTC.

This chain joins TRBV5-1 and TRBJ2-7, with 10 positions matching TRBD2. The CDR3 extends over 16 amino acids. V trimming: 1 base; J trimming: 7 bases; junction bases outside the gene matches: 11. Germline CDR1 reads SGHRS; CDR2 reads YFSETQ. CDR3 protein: CASSLSLLAGAREQYF. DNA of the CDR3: TGCGCCAGCAGCTTGAGTTTGCTAGCGGGAGCGCGGGAGCAGTACTTC.

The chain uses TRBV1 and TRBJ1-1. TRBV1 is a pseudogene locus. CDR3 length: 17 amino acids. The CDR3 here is CTSSLGRRLGTNTEAFF. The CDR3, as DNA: TGCACCAGCAGCCTCGGACGGCGGTTGGGGACGAACACTGAAGCTTTCTTT.

The CDR3 loop reads CASSQENLGAGETQYF. DNA for the CDR3: TGTGCCAGCAGCCAAGAGAATTTGGGGGCGGGAGAGACCCAGTACTTC. This sequence joins TRBV4-2 and TRBJ2-5, with a possible D match to TRBD1 (6 bases). Trimming shortened V by 0 bases and J by 4 bases, and 15 bases separated the two germline ends. CDR3 length equals 16 residues. The V gene's germline CDR1 is LGHNA and CDR2 YNFKEQ.

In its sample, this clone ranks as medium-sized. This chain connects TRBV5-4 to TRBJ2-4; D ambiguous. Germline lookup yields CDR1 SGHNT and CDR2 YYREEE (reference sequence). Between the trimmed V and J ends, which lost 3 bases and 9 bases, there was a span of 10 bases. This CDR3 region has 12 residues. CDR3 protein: CASSSSLGIQYF. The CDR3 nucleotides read TGTGCCAGCAGCTCGTCCTTGGGCATTCAGTACTTC.

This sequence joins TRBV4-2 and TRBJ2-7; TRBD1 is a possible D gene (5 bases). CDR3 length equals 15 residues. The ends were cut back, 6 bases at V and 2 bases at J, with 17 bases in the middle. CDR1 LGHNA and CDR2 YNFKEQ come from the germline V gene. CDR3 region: CASSFDQGATYEQYF. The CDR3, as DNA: TGTGCCAGCAGTTTCGACCAGGGTGCAACCTACGAGCAGTACTTC.

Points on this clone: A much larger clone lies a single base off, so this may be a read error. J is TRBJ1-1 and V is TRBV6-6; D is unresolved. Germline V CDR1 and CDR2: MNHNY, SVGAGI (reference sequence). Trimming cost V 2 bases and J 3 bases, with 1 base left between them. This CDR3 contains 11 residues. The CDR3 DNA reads TGTGCCAGCAGTTACGACACTGAAGCTTTCTTT. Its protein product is CASSYDTEAFF.

The CDR3 DNA sequence: TGTGCCAGCAGCGATGGACTAGCGGGAAACACCGGGGAGCTGTTTTTT. It translates to CASSDGLAGNTGELFF. This sequence joins TRBV5-4 and TRBJ2-2, with TRBD2 identical over 12 bases. Germline V gene sequence: CDR1 SGHNT, CDR2 YYREEE (reference sequence). The CDR3 is made up of 16 amino acids. Trimming removed 4 bases from V and 2 bases from J; junction bases left unmatched: 3.

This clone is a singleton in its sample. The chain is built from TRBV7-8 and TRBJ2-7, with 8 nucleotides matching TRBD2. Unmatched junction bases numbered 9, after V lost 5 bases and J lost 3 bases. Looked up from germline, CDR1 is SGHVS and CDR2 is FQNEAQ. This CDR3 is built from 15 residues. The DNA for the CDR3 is TGTGCCAGCAGCCTACTCAGCGGGAGTGTCTACGAGCAGTACTTC. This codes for CASSLLSGSVYEQYF.

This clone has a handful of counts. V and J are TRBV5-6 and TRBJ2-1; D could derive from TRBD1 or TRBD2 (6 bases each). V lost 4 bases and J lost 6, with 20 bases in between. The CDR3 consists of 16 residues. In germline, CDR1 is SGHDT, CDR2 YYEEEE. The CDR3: CASSEWWGAPRNEQFF. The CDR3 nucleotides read TGTGCCAGCAGCGAGTGGTGGGGGGCCCCCCGCAATGAGCAGTTCTTC.

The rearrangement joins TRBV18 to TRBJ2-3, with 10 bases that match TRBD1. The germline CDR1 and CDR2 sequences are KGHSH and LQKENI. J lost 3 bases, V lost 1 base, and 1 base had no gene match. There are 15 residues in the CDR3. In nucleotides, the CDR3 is TGTGCCAGCTCACCACGGGGACAGGGGACAGATACGCAGTATTTT. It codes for CASSPRGQGTDTQYF.

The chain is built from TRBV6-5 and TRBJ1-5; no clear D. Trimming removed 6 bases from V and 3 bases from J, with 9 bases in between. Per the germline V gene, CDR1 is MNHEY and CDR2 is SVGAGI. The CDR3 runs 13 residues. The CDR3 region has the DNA TGTGCCAGCAGCCTATGGCCCAATCAGCCCCAGCATTTT. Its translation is CASSLWPNQPQHF.